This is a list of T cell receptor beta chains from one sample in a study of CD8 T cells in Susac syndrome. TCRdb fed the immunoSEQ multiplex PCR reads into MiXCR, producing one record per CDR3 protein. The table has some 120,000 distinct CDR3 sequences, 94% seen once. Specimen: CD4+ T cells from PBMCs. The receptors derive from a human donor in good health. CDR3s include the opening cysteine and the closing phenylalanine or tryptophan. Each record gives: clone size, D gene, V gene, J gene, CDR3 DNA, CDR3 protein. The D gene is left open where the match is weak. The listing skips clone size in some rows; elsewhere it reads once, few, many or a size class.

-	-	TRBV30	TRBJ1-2	TGTGCCTGGAGTGTAGGGGACGGCTACACCTTC	CAWSVGDGYTF
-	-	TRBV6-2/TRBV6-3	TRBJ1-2	TGTGCCAGCAGTTACTTGGAATTCTATGGCTACACCTTC	CASSYLEFYGYTF
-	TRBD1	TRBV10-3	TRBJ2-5	TGTGCCATCCGCCGGGACAGGGCTGGGGAGACCCAGTACTTC	CAIRRDRAGETQYF
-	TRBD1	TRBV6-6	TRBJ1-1	TGTGCCACCACTTCCATGACAGGGGGGATTCCTGAAGCTTTCTTT	CATTSMTGGIPEAFF
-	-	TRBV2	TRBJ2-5	TGTGCCAGCAGTGTTCAGGGCCTTCGTGAGACCCAGTACTTC	CASSVQGLRETQYF
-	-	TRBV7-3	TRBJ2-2	TGTGCCAGCAGCTTCAAAGGGACCGGGGAGCTGTTTTTT	CASSFKGTGELFF
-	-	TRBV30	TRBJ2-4	TGTGCCTGGAGCCCACAGGCGGGTTTTCAGTACTTC	CAWSPQAGFQYF
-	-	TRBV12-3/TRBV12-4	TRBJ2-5	TGTGCCAGCAGTTTAGGTGGCAGGGGCCCAGAGACCCAGTACTTC	CASSLGGRGPETQYF
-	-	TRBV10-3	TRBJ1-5	TGTGCCATCAGTGACGCGGGTAATCAGCCCCAGCATTTT	CAISDAGNQPQHF
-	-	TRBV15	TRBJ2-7	TGTGCCACCAGCAGGGGGGAGAAACTTGCCTACGAGCAGTACTTC	CATSRGEKLAYEQYF
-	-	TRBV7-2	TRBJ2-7	TGTGCCAGCAGCAAGCCTGGAGTCGCCTACGAGCAGTACTTC	CASSKPGVAYEQYF
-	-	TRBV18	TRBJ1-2	TGTGCCAGCTCACCAAACACTGACTATGGCTACACCTTC	CASSPNTDYGYTF
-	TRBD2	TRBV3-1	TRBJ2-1	TGTGCCAGCAGCTCCTGGAGCGGGAAATCCTACAATGAGCAGTTCTTC	CASSSWSGKSYNEQFF
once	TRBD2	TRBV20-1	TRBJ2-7	TGCAGTGCTGCACAGGGACTAGCGACCTACGAGCAGTACTTC	CSAAQGLATYEQYF
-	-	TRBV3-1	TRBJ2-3	TGTGCCAGCAGCCTCGGGGACGGGGTCGATACGCAGTATTTT	CASSLGDGVDTQYF
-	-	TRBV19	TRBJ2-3	TGTGCCAGTAGTACTCAAAAAGGACTTCCCGCAGATACGCAGTATTTT	CASSTQKGLPADTQYF
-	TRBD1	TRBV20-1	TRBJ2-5	TGCAGTGCTCCGGGGACAGGGTCCGAGACCCAGTACTTC	CSAPGTGSETQYF
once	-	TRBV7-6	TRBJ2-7	TGTGCCAGCAGCTCGGAGGTTAAGGCCCTCGAGCAGTACTTC	CASSSEVKALEQYF
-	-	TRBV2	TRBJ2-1	TGTGCCAGCAGTGAAGAAATTGGCCCTGAGCAGTTCTTC	CASSEEIGPEQFF
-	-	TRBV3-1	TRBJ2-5	TGTGCCAGCAGCCAAGAAGTAGAACCCCAAGAGACCCAGTACTTC	CASSQEVEPQETQYF
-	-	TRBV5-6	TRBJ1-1	TGTGCCAGCAGCGCGGGGGTAGCTGAAGCTTTCTTT	CASSAGVAEAFF
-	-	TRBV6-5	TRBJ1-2	TGTGCCAGCAGTTACTCCCCGGTGGACTATGGCTACACCTTC	CASSYSPVDYGYTF
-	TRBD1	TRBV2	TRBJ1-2	TGTGCCAGCCTCCCCGGGACAGGGGTTGCTGGCTACACCTTC	CASLPGTGVAGYTF
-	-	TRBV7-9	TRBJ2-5	TGTGCCAGCAGGCCAGACTGGATAGGGCAAGAGACCCAGTACTTC	CASRPDWIGQETQYF
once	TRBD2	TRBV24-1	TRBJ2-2	TGTGCCACCAGAGGGACTAGCGGAAACACCGGGGAGCTGTTTTTT	CATRGTSGNTGELFF
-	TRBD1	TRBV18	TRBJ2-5	TGTGCCAGCTCACCTGAGACAGGGTCAGAGACCCAGTACTTC	CASSPETGSETQYF
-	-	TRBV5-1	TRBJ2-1	TGCGCCAGCAGCTTCTCACAGTTCAATGAGCAGTTCTTC	CASSFSQFNEQFF
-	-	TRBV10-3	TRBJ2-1	TGTGCCATCACTCTAGCGTCCTCCTACAATGAGCAGTTCTTC	CAITLASSYNEQFF
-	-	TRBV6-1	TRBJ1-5	TGTGCCAGCAGCCGTACAGGGTCCGGCGCTCTTAGCAATCAGCCCCAGCATTTT	CASSRTGSGALSNQPQHF
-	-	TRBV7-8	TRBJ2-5	TGTGCCAGCAGGGGTAGCGTGGAGACCCAGTACTTC	CASRGSVETQYF
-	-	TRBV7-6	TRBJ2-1	TGTGCCAGCAGCTTAGCGACGATTGGGCACAATGAGCAGTTCTTC	CASSLATIGHNEQFF
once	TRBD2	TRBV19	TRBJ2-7	TGTGCCACCTCGATTACTAGCGGGGTTAGCTCCTACGAGCAGTACTTC	CATSITSGVSSYEQYF
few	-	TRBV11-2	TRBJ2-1	TGTGCCAGCAGCTTAGCCTACAATGAGCAGTTCTTC	CASSLAYNEQFF
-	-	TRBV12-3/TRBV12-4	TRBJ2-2	TGTGCCAGCAGTTTAGCTAGCACCGGGGAGCTGTTTTTT	CASSLASTGELFF
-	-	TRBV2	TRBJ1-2	TGTGCCAGCAGCCCAAGTATTAACCTCTATGGCTACACCTTC	CASSPSINLYGYTF
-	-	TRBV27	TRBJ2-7	TGTGCCAGCAGTTTTAAAGCGGGTTCCTACGAGCAGTACTTC	CASSFKAGSYEQYF
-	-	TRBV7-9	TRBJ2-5	TGTGCCAGCAGCCTGTCGACCGGGGAGACCCAGTACTTC	CASSLSTGETQYF
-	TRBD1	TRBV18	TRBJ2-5	TGTGCCAGCTCACCACGGGCAGGACAGGGACATGGAGAGACCCAGTACTTC	CASSPRAGQGHGETQYF
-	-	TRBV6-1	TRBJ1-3	TGTGCCAGCCAACAGGGCTCTGGAAACACCATATATTTT	CASQQGSGNTIYF
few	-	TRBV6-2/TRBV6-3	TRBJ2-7	TGTGCCAGCAGTCAGGGCTCCTACGAGCAGTACTTC	CASSQGSYEQYF
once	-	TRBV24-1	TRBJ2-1	TGTGCCACCAGTGATCCACAGGCCAACTCCTACAATGAGCAGTTCTTC	CATSDPQANSYNEQFF
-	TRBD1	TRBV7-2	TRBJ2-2	TGTGCCAGCAGCTTAGGGGCAGGGGGAGCTGGGGAGCTGTTTTTT	CASSLGAGGAGELFF